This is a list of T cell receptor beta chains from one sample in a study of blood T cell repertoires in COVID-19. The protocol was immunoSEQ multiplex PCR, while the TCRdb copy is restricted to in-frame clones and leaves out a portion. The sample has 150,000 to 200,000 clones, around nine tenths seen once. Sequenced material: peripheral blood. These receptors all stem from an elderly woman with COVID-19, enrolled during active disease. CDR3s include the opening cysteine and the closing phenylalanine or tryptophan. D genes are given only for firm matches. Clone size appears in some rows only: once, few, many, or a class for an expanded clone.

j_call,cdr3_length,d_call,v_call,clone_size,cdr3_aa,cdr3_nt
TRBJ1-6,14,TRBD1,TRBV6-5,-,CASSTGTDNSPLHF,TGTGCCAGCAGCACCGGGACAGATAATTCACCCCTCCACTTT
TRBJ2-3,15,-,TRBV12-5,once,CASGRDGSLTDTQYF,TGTGCTAGTGGTCGGGACGGGAGTCTGACAGATACGCAGTATTTT
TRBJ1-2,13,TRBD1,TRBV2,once,CASSRGQGSGYTF,TGTGCCAGCAGTAGAGGACAGGGCTCTGGCTACACCTTC
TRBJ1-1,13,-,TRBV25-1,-,CASSLGRITEAFF,TGTGCCAGCAGTTTAGGGAGGATCACTGAAGCTTTCTTT
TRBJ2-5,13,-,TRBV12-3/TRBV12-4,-,CASSVQGRSAQYF,TGTGCCAGCAGTGTACAGGGTCGGTCGGCCCAGTACTTC
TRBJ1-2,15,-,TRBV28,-,CASSSRGPTNYGYTF,TGTGCCAGCAGTTCCCGAGGGCCTACTAACTATGGCTACACCTTC
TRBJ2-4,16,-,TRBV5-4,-,CASSLGQASTKNIQYF,TGTGCCAGCAGCTTGGGGCAGGCCTCAACCAAAAACATTCAGTACTTC
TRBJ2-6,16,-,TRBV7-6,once,CASSENKYSGANVLTF,TGTGCCAGCAGCGAGAATAAGTACTCTGGGGCCAACGTCCTGACTTTC
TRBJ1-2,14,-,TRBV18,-,CASSPPAENYGYTF,TGTGCCAGCTCACCACCGGCGGAGAACTATGGCTACACCTTC
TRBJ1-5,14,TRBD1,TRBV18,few,CASSPTTGDQPQHF,TGTGCCAGCTCACCAACGACAGGGGATCAGCCCCAGCATTTT
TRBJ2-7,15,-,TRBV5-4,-,CASSLSVVGSNEQYF,TGTGCCAGCAGCTTGTCGGTGGTTGGGAGCAACGAGCAGTACTTC
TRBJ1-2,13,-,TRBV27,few,CASSFRGNYGYTF,TGTGCCAGCAGTTTTAGGGGGAACTATGGCTACACCTTC
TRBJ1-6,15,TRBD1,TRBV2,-,CASSVGQGYFSPLHF,TGTGCCAGCAGTGTGGGACAGGGCTATTTTTCACCCCTCCACTTT
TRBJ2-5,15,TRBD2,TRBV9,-,CASSVGPSGKETQYF,TGTGCCAGCAGCGTAGGTCCTAGCGGGAAAGAGACCCAGTACTTC
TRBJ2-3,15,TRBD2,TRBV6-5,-,CASSSGGVATDTQYF,TGTGCCAGCAGTTCGGGAGGTGTGGCGACAGATACGCAGTATTTT
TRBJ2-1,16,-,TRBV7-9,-,CASSPDVTSSYNEQFF,TGTGCCAGCAGCCCCGATGTAACTAGCTCCTACAATGAGCAGTTCTTC
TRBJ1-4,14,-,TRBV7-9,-,CASSRDTSNEKLFF,TGTGCCAGCAGCAGGGACACCTCTAATGAAAAACTGTTTTTT
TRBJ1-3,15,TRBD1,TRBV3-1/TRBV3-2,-,CASGSATGSGNTIYF,TGTGCCAGCGGATCCGCGACAGGGTCTGGAAACACCATATATTTT
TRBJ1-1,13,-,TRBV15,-,CATSRDQLSEAFF,TGTGCCACCAGCAGAGATCAGTTAAGTGAAGCTTTCTTT
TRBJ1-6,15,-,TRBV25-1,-,CASSESSKGNSPLHF,TGTGCCAGCAGTGAATCTAGTAAGGGGAATTCACCCCTCCACTTT
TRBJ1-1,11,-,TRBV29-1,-,CSVELGHGQIF,TGCAGCGTTGAGCTGGGACACGGTCAAATCTTT
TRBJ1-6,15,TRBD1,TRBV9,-,CASSSNQGANSPLHF,TGTGCCAGCAGCTCCAATCAGGGGGCAAATTCACCCCTCCACTTT
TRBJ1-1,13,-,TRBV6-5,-,CASRPTGNTEAFF,TGTGCCAGCCGTCCGACAGGGAACACTGAAGCTTTCTTT
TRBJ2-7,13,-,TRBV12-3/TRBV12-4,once,CASSNPREHEQYF,TGTGCCAGCAGCAACCCCAGGGAACACGAGCAGTACTTC
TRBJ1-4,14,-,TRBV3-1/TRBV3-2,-,CASSHGGRNEKLFF,TGTGCCAGCAGCCACGGAGGACGAAATGAAAAACTGTTTTTT
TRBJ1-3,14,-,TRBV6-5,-,CASRRAPSGNTIYF,TGTGCCAGCAGGAGGGCGCCCTCTGGAAACACCATATATTTT
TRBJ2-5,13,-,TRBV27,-,CASILVALETQYF,TGTGCCAGCATTCTGGTAGCCTTGGAGACCCAGTACTTC
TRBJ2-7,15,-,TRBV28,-,CASSFTPTVAYEQYF,TGTGCCAGCAGTTTTACCCCAACAGTAGCCTACGAGCAGTACTTC
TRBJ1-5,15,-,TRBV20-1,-,CSASLGGKGNQPQHF,TGCAGTGCTAGTCTGGGAGGGAAGGGCAATCAGCCCCAGCATTTT
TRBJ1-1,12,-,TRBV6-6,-,CASRLQETEAFF,TGTGCCAGCAGACTACAGGAGACTGAAGCTTTCTTT
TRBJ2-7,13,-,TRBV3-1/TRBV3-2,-,CASSPGLNYEQYF,TGTGCCAGCAGCCCTGGACTGAACTACGAGCAGTACTTC
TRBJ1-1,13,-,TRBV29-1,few,CSVVGAENTEAFF,TGCAGCGTTGTGGGAGCGGAAAACACTGAAGCTTTCTTT
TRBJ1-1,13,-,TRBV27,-,CASSRQDNTEAFF,TGTGCCAGCAGCAGACAGGACAACACTGAAGCTTTCTTT
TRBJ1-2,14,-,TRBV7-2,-,CASSLSPGDYGYTF,TGTGCCAGCAGCTTAAGCCCAGGGGACTATGGCTACACCTTC
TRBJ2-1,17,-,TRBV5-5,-,CASTLGPETSTYNEQFF,TGTGCCAGCACCTTAGGCCCAGAGACTTCGACCTACAATGAGCAGTTCTTC
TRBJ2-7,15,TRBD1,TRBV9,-,CASSVAGTEAYEQYF,TGTGCCAGCAGCGTAGCAGGGACAGAAGCCTACGAGCAGTACTTC
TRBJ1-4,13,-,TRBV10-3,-,CATADGNNEKLFF,TGTGCCACCGCCGACGGGAATAATGAAAAACTGTTTTTT
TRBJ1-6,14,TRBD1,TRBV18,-,CASSRDRLDSPLHF,TGTGCCAGCTCACGGGACAGGTTGGATTCACCCCTCCACTTT
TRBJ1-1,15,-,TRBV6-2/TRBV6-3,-,CASSYSFQGNTEAFF,TGTGCCAGCAGTTACTCCTTCCAGGGGAACACTGAAGCTTTCTTT
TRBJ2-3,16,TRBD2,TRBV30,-,CAWRNGTSGAADTQYF,TGTGCCTGGAGGAATGGGACTAGCGGAGCTGCAGATACGCAGTATTTT
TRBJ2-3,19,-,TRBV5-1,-,CASSLAGDSPSSVTDTQYF,TGCGCCAGCAGCTTGGCGGGGGACTCCCCGTCCTCGGTCACAGATACGCAGTATTTT
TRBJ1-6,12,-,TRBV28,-,CASTPGHLNLHF,TGTGCCAGCACCCCCGGACACCTCAACCTCCACTTT
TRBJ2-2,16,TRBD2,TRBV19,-,CASSIGPSGITGELFF,TGTGCCAGTAGTATAGGTCCTAGCGGGATCACCGGGGAGCTGTTTTTT
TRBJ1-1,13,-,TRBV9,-,CASSVDGNTEAFF,TGTGCCAGCAGCGTAGACGGGAACACTGAAGCTTTCTTT
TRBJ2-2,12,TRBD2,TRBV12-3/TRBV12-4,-,CAGSVAGGPVVF,TGTGCCGGGTCGGTAGCGGGAGGCCCCGTGGTTTTT
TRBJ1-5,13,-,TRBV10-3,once,CAISEEQGQPQHF,TGTGCCATCAGTGAGGAACAGGGACAGCCCCAGCATTTT